Listed below are T cell receptor beta chains from one sample, sequenced in a study of human thymus T cells. Sequencing used immunoSEQ multiplex PCR; TCRdb keeps in-frame clones, though not all of them. The sample holds 40,000 to 55,000 clones, about 94% seen once. Source material: blood. The receptors shown here come from a boy under two years old with a congenital heart defect but otherwise immunologically healthy. CDR3s include the opening cysteine and the closing phenylalanine or tryptophan. Fields, in order: V gene, J gene, clone size, D gene, CDR3 protein, CDR3 DNA. A D gene is named only where the DNA matches it firmly. For some rows the clone size is stated as once, few or many, or as a class when expanded; others skip it.

TRBV6-6	TRBJ1-5	NA	NA	CASSPLGPISNQPQHF	TGTGCCAGCAGTCCGCTAGGGCCGATTAGCAATCAGCCCCAGCATTTT
TRBV5-1	TRBJ2-7	NA	NA	CASSLDASSLYEQYF	TGCGCCAGCAGCTTGGATGCTAGCTCCCTCTACGAGCAGTACTTC
TRBV28	TRBJ2-3	NA	NA	CASSYPGEAEDTQYF	TGTGCCAGCAGCTACCCCGGGGAGGCCGAAGATACGCAGTATTTT
TRBV6-6	TRBJ1-2	NA	NA	CASSYSNQGSYGYTF	TGTGCCAGCAGTTACTCGAATCAAGGGTCCTATGGCTACACCTTC
TRBV7-9	TRBJ2-3	NA	NA	CASRGAGTDTQYF	TGTGCCAGCCGGGGGGCCGGCACAGATACGCAGTATTTT
TRBV5-5	TRBJ1-1	NA	NA	CASSYGLGTEAFF	TGTGCCAGCAGCTATGGGCTGGGCACTGAAGCTTTCTTT
TRBV4-3	TRBJ1-2	NA	NA	CASSQGDGGPYGYTF	TGCGCCAGCAGCCAAGGGGATGGGGGGCCGTATGGCTACACCTTC
TRBV7-2	TRBJ2-7	once	NA	CASSQVFFGDEQYF	TGTGCCAGCAGCCAGGTGTTTTTTGGGGACGAGCAGTACTTC
TRBV9	TRBJ2-3	NA	NA	CASSVGGTDTQYF	TGTGCCAGCAGCGTCGGGGGCACAGATACGCAGTATTTT
TRBV5-1	TRBJ1-4	NA	NA	CASSSGGAREKLFF	TGCGCCAGCAGCTCGGGGGGGGCGCGGGAAAAACTGTTTTTT
TRBV10-3	TRBJ1-1	NA	NA	CAIREEEGTEAFF	TGTGCCATCAGGGAAGAAGAGGGCACTGAAGCTTTCTTT
TRBV13	TRBJ2-5	NA	TRBD2	CASSLFGLAGADQETQYF	TGTGCCAGCAGCTTATTTGGACTAGCGGGGGCCGACCAAGAGACCCAGTACTTC
TRBV12-5	TRBJ2-7	NA	TRBD1	CASGLGTGGYEQYF	TGTGCTAGTGGTTTGGGGACAGGGGGCTACGAGCAGTACTTC
TRBV5-5	TRBJ2-7	NA	NA	CASSGTVGGYYEQYF	TGTGCCAGCAGCGGGACAGTAGGAGGGTACTACGAGCAGTACTTC
TRBV4-2	TRBJ2-3	NA	NA	CASSQGIVGRGAKTSTDTQYF	TGTGCCAGCAGCCAAGGGATCGTCGGTCGGGGGGCCAAGACTAGCACAGATACGCAGTATTTT
TRBV18	TRBJ1-2	NA	TRBD1	CASSPGGANYGYTF	TGTGCCAGCTCTCCAGGGGGCGCGAACTATGGCTACACCTTC
TRBV7-9	TRBJ2-7	NA	NA	CASSLFAYEQYF	TGTGCCAGCAGCTTATTTGCCTACGAGCAGTACTTC
TRBV4-2	TRBJ2-3	once	TRBD2	CASSQDSGGADTQYF	TGTGCCAGCAGCCAAGATAGCGGGGGGGCAGATACGCAGTATTTT
TRBV7-2	TRBJ1-1	NA	TRBD1	CASTFRQGGKAFF	TGTGCCAGCACCTTTCGACAGGGAGGTAAAGCTTTCTTT
TRBV7-2	TRBJ2-5	NA	NA	CASSRPQETQYF	TGTGCCAGCAGCCGCCCCCAAGAGACCCAGTACTTC
TRBV19	TRBJ2-6	NA	NA	CASSKTGAYSGANVLTF	TGTGCCAGTAGTAAAACCGGGGCCTACTCTGGGGCCAACGTCCTGACTTTC
TRBV30	TRBJ1-5	NA	NA	CAWSGQGQPQHF	TGTGCCTGGAGTGGTCAGGGTCAGCCCCAGCATTTT
TRBV4-1	TRBJ2-7	NA	TRBD1	CASSQDSPWTGSYEQYF	TGCGCCAGCAGCCAAGATTCACCATGGACAGGATCCTACGAGCAGTACTTC
TRBV6-6	TRBJ1-4	NA	TRBD1	CASRDQGAREKLFF	TGTGCCAGCAGAGACCAGGGGGCTCGTGAAAAACTGTTTTTT
TRBV11-2	TRBJ2-5	NA	NA	CASSLVFGFQETQYF	TGTGCCAGCAGCTTAGTTTTTGGTTTCCAAGAGACCCAGTACTTC
TRBV27	TRBJ2-4	NA	TRBD2	CAIWTSGGGAKNIQYF	TGTGCCATCTGGACTAGCGGGGGGGGAGCCAAAAACATTCAGTACTTC
TRBV28	TRBJ1-4	NA	NA	CASSLTNEKLFF	TGTGCCAGCAGTTTAACTAATGAAAAACTGTTTTTT
TRBV28	TRBJ1-1	NA	TRBD1	CASSWDRPLNTEAFF	TGTGCCAGCAGTTGGGACAGGCCCCTGAACACTGAAGCTTTCTTT
TRBV19	TRBJ1-3	NA	NA	CASRKNTGGLGGNTIYF	TGTGCCAGTCGGAAGAACACAGGAGGACTCGGTGGAAACACCATATATTTT
TRBV5-4	TRBJ1-1	NA	NA	CASSSLLRTTEAFF	TGTGCCAGCAGCTCCTTACTTCGGACCACTGAAGCTTTCTTT
TRBV7-3	TRBJ2-4	NA	NA	CASSLGGGNIQYF	TGTGCCAGCAGCTTGGGGGGCGGAAACATTCAGTACTTC
TRBV19	TRBJ2-1	once	NA	CASSIGGKGYNEQFF	TGTGCCAGTAGTATAGGGGGGAAAGGCTACAATGAGCAGTTCTTC
TRBV5-6	TRBJ2-7	NA	TRBD1	CASSSIIRQGPYEQYF	TGTGCCAGCAGCTCCATTATTAGACAGGGACCCTACGAGCAGTACTTC
TRBV10-2	TRBJ2-2	NA	NA	CAGSEAAGELFF	TGCGCCGGCAGTGAGGCGGCGGGGGAGCTGTTTTTT
TRBV18	TRBJ2-7	NA	NA	CASSRLEAHEQYF	TGTGCCAGCTCACGTTTGGAGGCCCACGAGCAGTACTTC
TRBV25-1	TRBJ1-5	NA	NA	CASSWERGSGYSNQPQHF	TGTGCCAGCAGCTGGGAGCGGGGGAGCGGGTATAGCAATCAGCCCCAGCATTTT
TRBV30	TRBJ2-3	NA	NA	CAWSGTRTDTQYF	TGTGCCTGGAGTGGGACAAGGACAGATACGCAGTATTTT
TRBV7-9	TRBJ2-5	once	NA	CASSLKETQYF	TGTGCCAGCAGCTTAAAAGAGACCCAGTACTTC
TRBV6-1	TRBJ1-2	NA	TRBD1	CASSTGQAPSGYTF	TGTGCCAGCAGTACAGGACAGGCCCCCTCTGGCTACACCTTC
TRBV7-8	TRBJ1-3	NA	NA	CASSPNTDGNTIYF	TGTGCCAGCAGCCCAAACACGGATGGAAACACCATATATTTT
TRBV28	TRBJ1-2	once	NA	CASSSGAGGWYGYTF	TGTGCCAGCAGTTCTGGGGCAGGCGGGTGGTATGGCTACACCTTC
TRBV5-4	TRBJ2-3	NA	TRBD2	CASRDPSGGGTDTQYF	TGTGCCAGCAGAGACCCTTCCGGGGGGGGCACAGATACGCAGTATTTT
TRBV7-9	TRBJ2-2	once	NA	CASTSLPITGELFF	TGTGCCAGCACCTCCCTACCAATCACCGGGGAGCTGTTTTTT
TRBV6-1	TRBJ2-3	NA	TRBD2	CASDSGLNTDTQYF	TGTGCCAGCGATAGCGGGTTAAACACAGATACGCAGTATTTT
TRBV6-6	TRBJ1-3	NA	TRBD1	CASSGQGHGNTIYF	TGTGCCAGCAGTGGACAGGGGCATGGGAACACCATATATTTT
TRBV10-3	TRBJ2-5	NA	TRBD2	CAISVSSGGAQETQYF	TGTGCCATCAGTGTATCGAGCGGGGGGGCCCAAGAGACCCAGTACTTC
TRBV6-6	TRBJ2-2	NA	TRBD1	CASSYSGTEFTGELFF	TGTGCCAGCAGTTATTCCGGGACAGAGTTCACCGGGGAGCTGTTTTTT
TRBV6-1	TRBJ2-5	NA	TRBD1	CASSRQGEETQYF	TGTGCCAGCAGTCGACAGGGGGAAGAGACCCAGTACTTC
TRBV5-4	TRBJ2-5	NA	NA	CASSASVVPTQYF	TGTGCCAGCAGCGCCTCCGTCGTCCCGACCCAGTACTTC
TRBV5-8	TRBJ2-5	NA	TRBD1	CASSLGLGTDQETQYF	TGTGCCAGCAGCTTGGGCCTAGGGACAGATCAAGAGACCCAGTACTTC
TRBV4-3	TRBJ2-3	NA	TRBD2	CASSLAGAQTDTQYF	TGCGCCAGCAGCCTAGCGGGGGCGCAGACAGATACGCAGTATTTT
TRBV5-4	TRBJ2-4	once	NA	CASSSGGGGLAKNIQYF	TGTGCCAGCAGCTCGGGGGGCGGGGGTCTAGCCAAAAACATTCAGTACTTC
TRBV29-1	TRBJ1-3	NA	NA	CSVDRGGNTIYF	TGCAGCGTTGACAGGGGTGGAAACACCATATATTTT
TRBV4-2	TRBJ1-2	once	NA	CASSQDLLNYGYTF	TGTGCCAGCAGCCAAGATCTCCTAAACTATGGCTACACCTTC
TRBV5-3	TRBJ1-1	NA	TRBD1	CARSPGTVEAFF	TGTGCCAGAAGCCCGGGGACAGTGGAAGCTTTCTTT
TRBV5-6	TRBJ2-7	NA	NA	CASSLGYEQYF	TGTGCCAGCAGCTTGGGGTACGAGCAGTACTTC
TRBV5-1	TRBJ2-7	NA	TRBD2	CASRRTSGGIYEQYF	TGCGCCAGCAGACGCACTAGCGGGGGAATCTACGAGCAGTACTTC
TRBV5-1	TRBJ2-5	NA	TRBD2	CASSFTPLAGPRRTQYF	TGCGCCAGCAGCTTCACCCCGCTAGCGGGTCCTAGAAGGACCCAGTACTTC